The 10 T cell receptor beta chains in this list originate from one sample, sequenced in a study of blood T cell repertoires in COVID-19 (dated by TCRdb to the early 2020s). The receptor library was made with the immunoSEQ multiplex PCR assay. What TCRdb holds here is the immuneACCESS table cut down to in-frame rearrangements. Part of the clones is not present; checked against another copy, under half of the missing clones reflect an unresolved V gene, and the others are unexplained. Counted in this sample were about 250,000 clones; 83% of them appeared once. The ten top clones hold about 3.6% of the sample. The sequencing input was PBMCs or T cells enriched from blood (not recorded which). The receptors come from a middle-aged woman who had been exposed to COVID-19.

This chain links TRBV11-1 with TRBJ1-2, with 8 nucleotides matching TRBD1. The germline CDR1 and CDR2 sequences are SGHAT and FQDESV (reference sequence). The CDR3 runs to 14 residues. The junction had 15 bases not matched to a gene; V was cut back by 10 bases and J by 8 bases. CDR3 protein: CATSIGQGAPGYTF. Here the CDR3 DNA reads TGTGCCACCTCTATAGGGCAGGGGGCGCCGGGCTACACCTTC.

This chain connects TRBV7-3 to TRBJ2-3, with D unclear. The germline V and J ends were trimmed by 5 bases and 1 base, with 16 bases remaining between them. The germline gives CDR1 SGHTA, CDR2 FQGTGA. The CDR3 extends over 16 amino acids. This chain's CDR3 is CASSAQARKGTDTQYF. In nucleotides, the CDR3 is TGTGCCAGCAGCGCGCAGGCCCGTAAAGGCACAGATACGCAGTATTTT.

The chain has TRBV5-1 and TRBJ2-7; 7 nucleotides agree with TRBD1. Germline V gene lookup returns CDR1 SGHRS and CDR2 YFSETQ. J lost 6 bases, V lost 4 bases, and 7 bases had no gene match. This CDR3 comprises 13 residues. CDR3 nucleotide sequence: TGCGCCAGCAGCCCTTGGACAGGAGGCGAGCAGTACTTC. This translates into CASSPWTGGEQYF.

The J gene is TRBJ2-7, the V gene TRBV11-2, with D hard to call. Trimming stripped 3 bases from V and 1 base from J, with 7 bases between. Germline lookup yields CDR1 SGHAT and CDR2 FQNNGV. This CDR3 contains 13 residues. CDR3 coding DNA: TGTGCCAGCAGCTTTGAGAATTCCTACGAGCAGTACTTC. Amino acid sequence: CASSFENSYEQYF.

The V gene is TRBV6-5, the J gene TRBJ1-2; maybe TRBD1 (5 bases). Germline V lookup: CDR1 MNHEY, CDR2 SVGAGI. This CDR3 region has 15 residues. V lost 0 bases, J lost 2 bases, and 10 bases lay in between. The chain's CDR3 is CASSYSGAGNYGYTF. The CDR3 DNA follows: TGTGCCAGCAGTTACTCTGGGGCCGGAAACTATGGCTACACCTTC.

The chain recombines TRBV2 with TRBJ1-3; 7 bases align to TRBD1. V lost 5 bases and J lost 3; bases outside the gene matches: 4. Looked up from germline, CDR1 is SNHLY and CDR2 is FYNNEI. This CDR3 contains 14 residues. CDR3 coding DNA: TGTGCCAGCAGTAAACAGGGGAGTGGAAACACCATATATTTT. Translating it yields CASSKQGSGNTIYF.

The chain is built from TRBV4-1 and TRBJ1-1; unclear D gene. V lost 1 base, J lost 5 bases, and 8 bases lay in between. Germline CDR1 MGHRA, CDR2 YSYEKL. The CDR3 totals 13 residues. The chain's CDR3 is CASSQAVITEAFF. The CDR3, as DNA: TGCGCCAGCAGCCAAGCAGTGATTACTGAAGCTTTCTTT.

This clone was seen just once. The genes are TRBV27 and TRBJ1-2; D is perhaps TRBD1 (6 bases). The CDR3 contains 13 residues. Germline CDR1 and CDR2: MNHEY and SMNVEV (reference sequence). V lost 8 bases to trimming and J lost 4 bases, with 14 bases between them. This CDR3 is CASGVTGSYGYTF. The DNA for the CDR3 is TGTGCCAGCGGGGTGACAGGAAGCTATGGCTACACCTTC.

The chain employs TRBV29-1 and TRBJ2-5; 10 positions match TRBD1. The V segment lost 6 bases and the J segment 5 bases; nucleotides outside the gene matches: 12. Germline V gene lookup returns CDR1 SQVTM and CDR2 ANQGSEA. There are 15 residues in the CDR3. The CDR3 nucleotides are TGCAGCGTGTTACCGGGACAGGGGACAATCGAGACCCAGTACTTC. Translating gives CSVLPGQGTIETQYF.

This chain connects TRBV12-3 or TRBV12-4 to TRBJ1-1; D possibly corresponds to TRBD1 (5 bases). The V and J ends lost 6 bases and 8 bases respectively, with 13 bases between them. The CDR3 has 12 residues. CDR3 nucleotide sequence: TGTGCCAGCAGCGTAGGCCCAGGGGAAGCTTTCTTT. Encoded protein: CASSVGPGEAFF.